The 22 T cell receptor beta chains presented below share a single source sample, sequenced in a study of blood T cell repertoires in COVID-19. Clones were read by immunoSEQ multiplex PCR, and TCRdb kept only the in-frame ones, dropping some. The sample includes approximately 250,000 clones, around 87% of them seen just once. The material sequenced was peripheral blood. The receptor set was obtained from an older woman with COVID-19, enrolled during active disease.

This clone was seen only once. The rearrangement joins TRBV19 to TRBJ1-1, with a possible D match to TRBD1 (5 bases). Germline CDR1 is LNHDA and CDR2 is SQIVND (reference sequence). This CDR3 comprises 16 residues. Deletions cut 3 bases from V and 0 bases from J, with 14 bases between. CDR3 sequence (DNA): TGTGCCAGTAGTATCGGACAAGTATTCATGAACACTGAAGCTTTCTTT. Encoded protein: CASSIGQVFMNTEAFF.

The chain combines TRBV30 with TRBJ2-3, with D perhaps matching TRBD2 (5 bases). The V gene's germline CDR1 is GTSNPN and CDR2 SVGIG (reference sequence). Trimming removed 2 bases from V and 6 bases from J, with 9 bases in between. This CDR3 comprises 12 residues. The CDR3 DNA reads TGTGCCTGGAGTATTAGAGGGGATACGCAGTATTTT. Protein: CAWSIRGDTQYF.

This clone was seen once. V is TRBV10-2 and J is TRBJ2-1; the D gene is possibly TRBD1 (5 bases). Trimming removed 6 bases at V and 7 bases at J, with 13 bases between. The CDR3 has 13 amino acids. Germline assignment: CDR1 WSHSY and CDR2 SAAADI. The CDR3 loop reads CASRTDIANEQFF. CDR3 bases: TGCGCCAGCAGGACGGACATAGCAAATGAGCAGTTCTTC.

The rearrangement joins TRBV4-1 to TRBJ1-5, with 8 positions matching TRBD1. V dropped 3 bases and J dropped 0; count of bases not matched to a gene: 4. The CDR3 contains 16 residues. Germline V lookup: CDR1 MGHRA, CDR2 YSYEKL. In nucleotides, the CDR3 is TGCGCCAGCAGCCAGGGGACAGGCAATAGCAATCAGCCCCAGCATTTT. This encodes CASSQGTGNSNQPQHF.

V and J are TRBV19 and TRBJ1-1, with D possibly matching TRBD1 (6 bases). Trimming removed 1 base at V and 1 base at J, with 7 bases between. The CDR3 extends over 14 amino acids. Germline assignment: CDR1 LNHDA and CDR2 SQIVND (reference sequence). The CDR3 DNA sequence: TGTGCCAGTAGTATAGGGGGGCAGAACACTGAAGCTTTCTTT. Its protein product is CASSIGGQNTEAFF.

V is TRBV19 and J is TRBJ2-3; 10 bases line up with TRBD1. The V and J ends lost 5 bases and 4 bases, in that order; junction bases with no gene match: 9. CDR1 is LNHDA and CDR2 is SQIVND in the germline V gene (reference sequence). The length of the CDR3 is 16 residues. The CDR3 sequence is CASSYQGQGFADTQYF. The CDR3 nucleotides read TGTGCCAGTAGTTATCAGGGACAGGGGTTCGCAGATACGCAGTATTTT.

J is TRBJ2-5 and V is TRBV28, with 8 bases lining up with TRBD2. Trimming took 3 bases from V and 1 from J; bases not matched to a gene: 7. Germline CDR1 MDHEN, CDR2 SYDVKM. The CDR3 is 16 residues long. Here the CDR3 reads CASSFAPAGVQETQYF. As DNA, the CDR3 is TGTGCCAGCAGTTTTGCACCAGCGGGAGTCCAAGAGACCCAGTACTTC.

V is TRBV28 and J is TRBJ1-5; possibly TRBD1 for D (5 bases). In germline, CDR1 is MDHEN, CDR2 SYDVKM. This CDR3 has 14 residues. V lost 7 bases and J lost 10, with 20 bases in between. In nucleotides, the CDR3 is TGTGCCAGCAATTTGGGGGACTACTCTAATCCCCAGCATTTT. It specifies CASNLGDYSNPQHF. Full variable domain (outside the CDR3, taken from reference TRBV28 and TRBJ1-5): DVKVTQSSRYLVKRTGEKVFLECVQDMDHENMFWYRQDPGLGLRLIYFSYDVKMKEKGDIPEGYSVSREKKERFSLILESASTNQTSMYLCASNLGDYSNPQHFGDGTRLSIL.

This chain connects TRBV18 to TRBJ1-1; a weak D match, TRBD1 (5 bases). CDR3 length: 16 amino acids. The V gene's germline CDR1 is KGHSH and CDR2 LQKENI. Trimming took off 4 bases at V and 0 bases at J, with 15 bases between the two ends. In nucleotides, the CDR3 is TGTGCCAGCTCACACTCTAAGACAGCGATGAACACTGAAGCTTTCTTT. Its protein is CASSHSKTAMNTEAFF.

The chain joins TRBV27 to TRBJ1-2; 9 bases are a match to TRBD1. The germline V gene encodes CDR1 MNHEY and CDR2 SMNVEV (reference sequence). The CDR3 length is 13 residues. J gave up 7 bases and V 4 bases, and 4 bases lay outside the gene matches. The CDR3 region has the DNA TGTGCCAGCAGTTCCGAGACAGGGGGTGGCTACACCTTC. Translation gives CASSSETGGGYTF.

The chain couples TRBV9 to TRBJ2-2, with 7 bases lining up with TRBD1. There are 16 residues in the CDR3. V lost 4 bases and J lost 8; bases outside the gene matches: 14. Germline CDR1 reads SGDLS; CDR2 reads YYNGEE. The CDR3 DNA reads TGTGCCAGCAGCTTAACAGGGGCCCCAGCGACGGGGGAGCTGTTTTTT. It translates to CASSLTGAPATGELFF.

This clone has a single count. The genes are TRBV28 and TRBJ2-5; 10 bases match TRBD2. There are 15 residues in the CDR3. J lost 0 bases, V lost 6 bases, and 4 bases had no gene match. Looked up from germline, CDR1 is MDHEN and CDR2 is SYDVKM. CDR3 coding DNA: TGTGCCAGCAGGGATAGCGGGAGGTACCAAGAGACCCAGTACTTC. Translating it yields CASRDSGRYQETQYF. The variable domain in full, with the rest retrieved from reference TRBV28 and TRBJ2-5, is DVKVTQSSRYLVKRTGEKVFLECVQDMDHENMFWYRQDPGLGLRLIYFSYDVKMKEKGDIPEGYSVSREKKERFSLILESASTNQTSMYLCASRDSGRYQETQYFGPGTRLLVL.

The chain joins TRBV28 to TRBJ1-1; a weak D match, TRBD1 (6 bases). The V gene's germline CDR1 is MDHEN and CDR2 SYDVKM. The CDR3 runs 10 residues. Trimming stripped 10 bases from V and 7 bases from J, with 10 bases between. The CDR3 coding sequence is TGTGCCACCAGCAGGGGTGAAGCTTTCTTT. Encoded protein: CATSRGEAFF.

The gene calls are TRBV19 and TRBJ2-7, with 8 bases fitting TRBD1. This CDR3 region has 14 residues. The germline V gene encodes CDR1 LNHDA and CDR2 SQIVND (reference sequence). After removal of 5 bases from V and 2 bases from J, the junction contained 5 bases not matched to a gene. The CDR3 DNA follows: TGTGCCAGTAGTCCCCGGACAGGGACCTACGAGCAGTACTTC. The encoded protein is CASSPRTGTYEQYF.

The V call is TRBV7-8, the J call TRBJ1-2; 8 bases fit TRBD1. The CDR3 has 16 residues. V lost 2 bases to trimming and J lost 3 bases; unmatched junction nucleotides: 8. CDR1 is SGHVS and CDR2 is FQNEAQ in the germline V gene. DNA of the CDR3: TGTGCCAGCAGCTTAAAAATCGACAGGGGACACTATGGCTACACCTTC. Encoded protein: CASSLKIDRGHYGYTF.

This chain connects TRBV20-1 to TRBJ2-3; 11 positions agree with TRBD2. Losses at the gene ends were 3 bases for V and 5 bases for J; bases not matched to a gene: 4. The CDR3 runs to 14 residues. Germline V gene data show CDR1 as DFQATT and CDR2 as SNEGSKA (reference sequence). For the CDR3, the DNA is TGCAGTGCTAGTACTCTAGCGGGGGGAGATACGCAGTATTTT. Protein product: CSASTLAGGDTQYF.

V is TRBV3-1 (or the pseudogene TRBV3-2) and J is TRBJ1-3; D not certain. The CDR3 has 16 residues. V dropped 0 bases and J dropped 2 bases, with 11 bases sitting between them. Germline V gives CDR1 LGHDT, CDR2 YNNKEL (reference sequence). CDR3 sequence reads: CASSQDNLRAGNTIYF. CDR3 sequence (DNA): TGTGCCAGCAGCCAAGATAACCTCCGAGCTGGAAACACCATATATTTT.

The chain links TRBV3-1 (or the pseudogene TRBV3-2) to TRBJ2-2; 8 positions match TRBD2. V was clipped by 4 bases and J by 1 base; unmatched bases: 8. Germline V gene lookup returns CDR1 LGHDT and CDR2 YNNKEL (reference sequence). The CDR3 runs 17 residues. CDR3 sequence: CASSRRRGGRNTGELFF. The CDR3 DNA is TGTGCCAGCAGCCGCCGCCGGGGGGGCCGGAACACCGGGGAGCTGTTTTTT.

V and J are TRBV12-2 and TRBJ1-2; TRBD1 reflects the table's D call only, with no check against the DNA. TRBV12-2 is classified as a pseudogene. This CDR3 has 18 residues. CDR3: CASRLARTDHFLNYGYTF. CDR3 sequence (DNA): TGTGCAAGTCGCTTAGCCCGGACAGACCACTTCCTTAACTATGGCTACACCTTC.

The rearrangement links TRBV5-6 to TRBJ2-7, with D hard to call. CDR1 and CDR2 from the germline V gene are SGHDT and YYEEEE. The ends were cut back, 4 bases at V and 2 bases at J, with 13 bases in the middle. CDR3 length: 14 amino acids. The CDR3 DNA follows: TGTGCCAGCAGCCCCTTATGGCGGCCCTACGAGCAGTACTTC. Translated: CASSPLWRPYEQYF.

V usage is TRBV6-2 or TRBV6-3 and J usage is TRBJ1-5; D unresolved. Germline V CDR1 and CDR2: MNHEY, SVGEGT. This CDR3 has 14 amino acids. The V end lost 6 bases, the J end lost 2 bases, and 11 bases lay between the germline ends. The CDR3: CASSTAGGNQPQHF. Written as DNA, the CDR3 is TGTGCCAGCAGCACCGCAGGCGGCAATCAGCCCCAGCATTTT.

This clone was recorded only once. The CDR3 loop is CASSLTAGDTGELFF. The CDR3 DNA follows: TGTGCCAGCAGCTTAACGGCGGGGGACACCGGGGAGCTGTTTTTT. This chain joins TRBV7-3 and TRBJ2-2; 7 bases fit TRBD2. CDR1 and CDR2 from the germline V gene are SGHTA and FQGTGA. The CDR3 is made up of 15 amino acids. V shed 0 bases and J 3 bases; nucleotides not matched to a gene: 1.